Below are 8 T cell receptor beta chains sequenced from a single sample in a study of control samples from healthy donors and cancer patients. Sequencing was performed with immunoSEQ multiplex PCR; in TCRdb, only in-frame clones are kept and a portion is missing. The table has roughly 100,000 clones, around 87% seen once. Sequencing was carried out using blood. Receptor source: a woman between 50 and 59 years old in good health.

This sequence joins TRBV6-5 and TRBJ2-7; D unresolved. Germline V gene lookup returns CDR1 MNHEY and CDR2 SVGAGI. The V gene lost 6 bases and the J gene lost 2 bases, with 17 bases spanning the gap. This CDR3 contains 15 residues. The CDR3 sequence: CASSQDPQRAYEQYF. For the CDR3, the DNA is TGTGCCAGCAGCCAGGACCCCCAGAGAGCCTACGAGCAGTACTTC.

In the case of this clone: Compared with germline, one end of the junction differs, possibly owing to a read error. The V call is TRBV6-6, the J call TRBJ2-5, with 9 bases fitting TRBD1. The germline gives CDR1 MNHNY, CDR2 SVGAGI (reference sequence). CDR3 length: 14 residues. The CDR3 spells CASSYVTGGNILNF. The DNA of the CDR3 is TGTGCCAGCAGTTACGTGACAGGGGGGAATATACTTAACTTC.

The V call is TRBV21-1, the J call TRBJ2-7; TRBD1 reflects the table's D call only, with no check against the DNA. TRBV21-1 corresponds to a pseudogene. The CDR3 is 20 residues long. The chain's CDR3 is CASSKNRQGISPIESYEQYF. CDR3 bases: TGTGCCAGCAGCAAAAATAGACAGGGGATATCTCCAATCGAATCCTACGAGCAGTACTTC.

The V gene is TRBV27, the J gene TRBJ1-4; D is possibly TRBD1 (5 bases). This CDR3 has 15 amino acids. V was trimmed by 6 bases and J by 3 bases, leaving 14 bases between them. Germline lookup yields CDR1 MNHEY and CDR2 SMNVEV (reference sequence). The CDR3 DNA is TGTGCCAGCAGAACAGGCGGGGAAGCTAATGAAAAACTGTTTTTT. This sequence encodes CASRTGGEANEKLFF.

V usage is TRBV18 and J usage is TRBJ2-7; 8 bases match TRBD1. Trimming took 8 bases from V and 3 from J; bases not matched to a gene: 6. CDR3 length equals 13 residues. The V gene's germline CDR1 is KGHSH and CDR2 LQKENI. The CDR3, as DNA: TGTGCCAGCCGACAGGGGAGGTACTACGAGCAGTACTTC. Translation: CASRQGRYYEQYF. Full variable domain (missing parts from reference TRBV18 and TRBJ2-7): NAGVMQNPRHLVRRRGQEARLRCSPMKGHSHVYWYRQLPEEGLKFMVYLQKENIIDESGMPKERFSAEFPKEGPSILRIQQVVRGDSAAYFCASRQGRYYEQYFGPGTRLTVT.

The CDR3, as DNA: TGTGCCAGCAGTTACGACAGGGGTTATAATTCACCCCTCCACTTT. It encodes CASSYDRGYNSPLHF. This rearrangement joins TRBV6-5 to TRBJ1-6, with 8 bases identical to TRBD1. The CDR3 has 15 amino acids. The V segment lost 2 bases and the J segment 4 bases; nucleotides outside the gene matches: 1. Germline CDR1 is MNHEY and CDR2 is SVGAGI.

The chain is built from TRBV11-3 and TRBJ2-1; D is undetermined. This CDR3 spans 13 amino acids. V was cut by 3 bases and J by 9 bases, with 12 bases left in between. Germline V gene sequence: CDR1 SGHNT, CDR2 YENEEA. CDR3 sequence: CASSFSGRGEQFF. The CDR3, as DNA: TGTGCCAGCAGCTTTTCAGGCCGCGGTGAGCAGTTCTTC.

V usage is TRBV6-2 or TRBV6-3 and J usage is TRBJ2-2, with 7 bases fitting TRBD1. This CDR3 spans 17 amino acids. After removal of 3 bases from V and 3 bases from J, the junction contained 10 bases not matched to a gene. Germline CDR1 MNHEY, CDR2 SVGEGT. CDR3 in DNA: TGTGCCAGCAGTTATGGTAACAGGGGAGTAGACACCGGGGAGCTGTTTTTT. Translation: CASSYGNRGVDTGELFF.